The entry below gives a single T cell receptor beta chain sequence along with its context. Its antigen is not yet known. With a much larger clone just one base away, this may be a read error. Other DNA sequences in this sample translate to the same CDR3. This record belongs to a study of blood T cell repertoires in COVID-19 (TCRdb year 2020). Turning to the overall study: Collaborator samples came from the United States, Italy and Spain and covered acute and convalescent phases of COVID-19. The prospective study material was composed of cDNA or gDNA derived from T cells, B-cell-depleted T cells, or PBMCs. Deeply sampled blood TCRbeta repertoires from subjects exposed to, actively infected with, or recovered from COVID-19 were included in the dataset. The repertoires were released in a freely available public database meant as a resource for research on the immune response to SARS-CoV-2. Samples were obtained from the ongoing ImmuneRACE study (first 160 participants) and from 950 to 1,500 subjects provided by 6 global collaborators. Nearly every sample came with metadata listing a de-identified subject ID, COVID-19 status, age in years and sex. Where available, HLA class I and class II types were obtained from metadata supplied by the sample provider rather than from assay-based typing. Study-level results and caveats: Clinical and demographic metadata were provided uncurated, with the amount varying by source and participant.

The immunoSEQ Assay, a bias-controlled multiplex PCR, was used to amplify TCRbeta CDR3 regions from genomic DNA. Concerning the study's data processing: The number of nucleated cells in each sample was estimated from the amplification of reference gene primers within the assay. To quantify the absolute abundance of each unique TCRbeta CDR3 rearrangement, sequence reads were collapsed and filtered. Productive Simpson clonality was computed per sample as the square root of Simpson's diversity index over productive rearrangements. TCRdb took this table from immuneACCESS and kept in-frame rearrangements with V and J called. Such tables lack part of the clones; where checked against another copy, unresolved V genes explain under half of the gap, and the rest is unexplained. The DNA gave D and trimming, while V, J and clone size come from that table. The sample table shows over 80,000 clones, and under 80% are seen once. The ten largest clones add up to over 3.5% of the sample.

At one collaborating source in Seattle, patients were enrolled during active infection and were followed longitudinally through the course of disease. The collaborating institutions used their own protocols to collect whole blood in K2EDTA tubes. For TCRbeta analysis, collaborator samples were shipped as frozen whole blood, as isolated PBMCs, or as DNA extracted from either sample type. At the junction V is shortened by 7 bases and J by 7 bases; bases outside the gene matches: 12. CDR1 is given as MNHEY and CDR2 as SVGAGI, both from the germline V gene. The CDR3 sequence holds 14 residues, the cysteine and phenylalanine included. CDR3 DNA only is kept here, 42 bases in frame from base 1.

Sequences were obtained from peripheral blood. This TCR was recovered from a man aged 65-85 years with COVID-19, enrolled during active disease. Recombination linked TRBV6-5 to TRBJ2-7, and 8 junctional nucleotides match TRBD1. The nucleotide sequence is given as TGTGCCAGCAATAGGGCCGGGACAGGTTATGAGCAGTACTTC. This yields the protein CASNRAGTGYEQYF.